This T cell receptor beta chain was observed in a study of blood T cell repertoires in COVID-19. In the study overall: Researchers got acute and convalescent COVID-19 samples from the United States, Italy and Spain. PBMCs, B-cell-depleted T cells, or T cells were the source of the cDNA or gDNA that made up the material.

V dropped 4 bases and J dropped 1; count of bases not matched to a gene: 11. Looked up from germline, CDR1 is SGHRS and CDR2 is YFSETQ. The CDR3 is made up of 18 amino acids. TCRdb's copy holds only in-frame clones and misses some; the assay was immunoSEQ multiplex PCR. The sample contains 110,000 to 150,000 clones, roughly 80% of which appear only once. The chain uses TRBV5-1 and TRBJ2-3, with TRBD2 matching 11 bases. The origin of this receptor is a woman older than 75 with acute or convalescent COVID-19. Material for sequencing was peripheral blood. CDR3 loop: CASSPSSLAGGGTDTQYF. CDR3 nucleotides: TGCGCCAGCAGCCCGAGTTCGCTAGCGGGAGGTGGCACAGATACGCAGTATTTT.